This T cell receptor beta chain is from a study of T cell changes during pregnancy in multiple sclerosis. The assay was immunoSEQ multiplex PCR, and TCRdb's table has in-frame clones only and misses some. The profile shows about 59,000 clones, 93% of them singletons. Trimming shortened V by 5 bases and J by 6 bases, and 20 bases separated the two germline ends. CDR3 length equals 15 residues. In germline, CDR1 is LNHNV, CDR2 YYDKDF (reference sequence). Here the sequenced sample was CD4+ T cells from peripheral blood mononuclear cells, taken before pregnancy. This chain uses TRBV15 with TRBJ2-7, with D possibly matching TRBD2 (5 bases). This receptor was taken from a female donor with multiple sclerosis, enrolled in a pregnancy study. For the CDR3, the DNA is TGTGCCACCAGCGGTCTACTAAACGGGGTCGGCGAGCAGTACTTC. Encoded protein: CATSGLLNGVGEQYF.